The 29 T cell receptor beta chains below all came from one sample that was sequenced in a study of response to subunit inactivated influenza vaccine. TCRdb re-called the RT-PCR reads through MiXCR, storing one row per CDR3 protein. In the table there are roughly 550,000 distinct CDR3 sequences, roughly 23% of which are singletons. This sample also appeared in a second study, on T cells expressing NK-cell markers. In that study: The cDNA for TCR beta came from 5'RACE template switching with UMIs.

The source was CD4+ T cells sorted from PBMCs, collected roughly 12 days after vaccination. Receptor source: a man aged 45-65 years who received an inactivated influenza vaccine.

This clonotype was counted between two and nine times. The rearrangement uses TRBV14 and TRBJ2-1, with 8 bases lining up with TRBD2. The germline CDR1 and CDR2 sequences are SGHDN and FVKESK. V dropped 5 bases and J dropped 6; count of bases not matched to a gene: 12. CDR3 size: 16 residues. The CDR3, as DNA: TGTGCCAGCAGCGACCGATGGGCGGGAGGAGGCAATGAGCAGTTCTTC. Residues: CASSDRWAGGGNEQFF.

This chain uses TRBV6-5 with TRBJ1-5; D is unclear. CDR1 and CDR2 from the germline V gene are MNHEY and SVGAGI. V lost 0 bases to trimming and J lost 4 bases, with 4 bases between them. There are 13 residues in the CDR3. The CDR3 region is CASSYSSNQPQHF. CDR3 coding DNA: TGTGCCAGCAGTTACTCTTCTAATCAGCCCCAGCATTTT.

This clonotype occurred a few times. V gene TRBV30 combines with J gene TRBJ1-1; 9 nucleotides match TRBD1. Per the germline V gene, CDR1 is GTSNPN and CDR2 is SVGIG (reference sequence). This CDR3 spans 15 amino acids. V was pared by 3 bases and J by 1 base, with 6 bases of the junction left unmatched. CDR3 sequence (DNA): TGTGCCTGGAGGGGGGGACAGGGAGGGAACACTGAAGCTTTCTTT. It yields the protein CAWRGGQGGNTEAFF.

This clonotype was recorded a few times. The gene calls are TRBV11-2 and TRBJ2-1, with 8 positions matching TRBD1. Germline CDR1 SGHAT, CDR2 FQNNGV. The CDR3 is 18 residues long. V shed 5 bases and J 4 bases; nucleotides not matched to a gene: 16. For the CDR3, the DNA is TGTGCCAGCAGCCCGTGGACAGGGTTCGAAGTATTTTACAATGAGCAGTTCTTC. The encoded protein is CASSPWTGFEVFYNEQFF.

J is TRBJ2-1 and V is TRBV19, with TRBD1 identical over 9 bases. V was pared by 3 bases and J by 4 bases, with 1 base of the junction left unmatched. In germline, CDR1 is LNHDA, CDR2 SQIVND (reference sequence). The CDR3 loop spans 14 amino acids. The CDR3 spells CASSIGTGYNEQFF. The CDR3 DNA is TGTGCCAGTAGTATTGGGACAGGGTACAATGAGCAGTTCTTC.

The V gene is TRBV5-8, the J gene TRBJ2-6; 7 bases are shared with TRBD1. The germline CDR1 and CDR2 sequences are SGHTS and YDEGEE. The CDR3 runs to 15 residues. With V trimmed by 4 bases and J by 3 bases, 4 bases remained unmatched. DNA of the CDR3: TGTGCCAGCAGCAAGACAGGGCTTGGGGCCAACGTCCTGACTTTC. Translation: CASSKTGLGANVLTF.

The CDR3 DNA sequence: TGCAGCGTTGCACCCCAAAGCGGGAGGTCAGATACGCAGTATTTT. Protein product: CSVAPQSGRSDTQYF. The genes are TRBV29-1 and TRBJ2-3, with 9 positions matching TRBD2. CDR3 length equals 15 residues. From germline, CDR1 is SQVTM and CDR2 ANQGSEA. V shed 4 bases, J shed 4 bases, and the junction held 9 bases outside the gene matches.

This clonotype was seen at least ten times. The chain employs TRBV12-3 or TRBV12-4 and TRBJ2-1, with D maybe TRBD1 (6 bases). The ends were cut back, 2 bases at V and 3 bases at J, with 11 bases in the middle. The CDR3 extends over 15 amino acids. The CDR3 is CASSLRTGIYNEQFF. DNA of the CDR3: TGTGCCAGCAGTTTAAGAACAGGGATCTACAATGAGCAGTTCTTC.

This chain links TRBV7-9 with TRBJ2-7, with D possibly matching TRBD1 (6 bases). The germline V gene encodes CDR1 SEHNR and CDR2 FQNEAQ (reference sequence). V was shortened by 6 bases and J by 7 bases, with 13 bases between the two germline ends. The CDR3 consists of 12 residues. The CDR3 bases are TGTGCCAGCAGTTTTGAGACAGGAGAGCAGTACTTC. This encodes CASSFETGEQYF.

This clonotype was picked up a small number of times. The chain employs TRBV7-2 and TRBJ2-5, with 9 bases aligning to TRBD2. J gave up 4 bases and V 3 bases, and 6 bases lay outside the gene matches. Germline V gives CDR1 SGHTA, CDR2 FQGNSA. This CDR3 has 15 amino acids. DNA for the CDR3: TGTGCCAGCAGCTTCCGGACTAGCGTCCCAGAGACCCAGTACTTC. The encoded protein is CASSFRTSVPETQYF.

This clonotype has a handful of counts. V is TRBV5-1 and J is TRBJ2-1, with 9 positions matching TRBD2. The V gene end was trimmed by 2 bases and the J gene end by 7 bases; junction bases not matched to a gene: 10. The CDR3 sequence is 16 residues long. Germline V gives CDR1 SGHRS, CDR2 YFSETQ. The CDR3 DNA sequence: TGCGCCAGCAGCTTTCATACCGGGACTAGCAGTAATGAGCAGTTCTTC. Amino acids: CASSFHTGTSSNEQFF.

The chain recombines TRBV9 with TRBJ2-1; no definite D call. Germline loops: CDR1 SGDLS, CDR2 YYNGEE. Trimming pared 0 bases from V and 0 bases from J, leaving 7 bases between. The CDR3 contains 15 residues. The DNA for the CDR3 is TGTGCCAGCAGCGTAGGTGGGAACTCCTACAATGAGCAGTTCTTC. Its protein product is CASSVGGNSYNEQFF.

This clonotype was seen at least ten times. CDR3 sequence (DNA): TGTGCCAGCAGCGACCCAATCGACATCGGAAAGACCCAGTACTTC. This sequence encodes CASSDPIDIGKTQYF. The chain has TRBV5-5 and TRBJ2-5, with unresolved D. This CDR3 is built from 15 residues. Germline V gives CDR1 SGHKS, CDR2 YYEKEE (reference sequence). Trimming shortened V by 4 bases and J by 6 bases, and 19 bases separated the two germline ends.

The V call is TRBV4-2, the J call TRBJ2-1, with 12 bases that match TRBD2. The trim removed 1 base at V and 9 bases at J, leaving 1 base unmatched. CDR3 length: 14 residues. The V gene's germline CDR1 is LGHNA and CDR2 YNFKEQ. CDR3 in amino acids: CASSQASGGGEQFF. CDR3 sequence (DNA): TGTGCCAGCAGCCAAGCTAGCGGGGGGGGTGAGCAGTTCTTC.

The chain is built from TRBV29-1 and TRBJ2-2; no clear D gene. CDR3 length equals 11 residues. V lost 3 bases to trimming and J lost 6 bases, with 5 bases between them. Germline V CDR1 and CDR2: SQVTM, ANQGSEA. The CDR3 sequence: CSVEGSGELFF. DNA of the CDR3: TGCAGCGTTGAGGGGTCCGGGGAGCTGTTTTTT.

This clonotype appeared a few times. The CDR3 DNA follows: TGTGCCAGCAGCTTCTTATCGGGTTTTAACACTGAAGCTTTCTTT. Amino acids: CASSFLSGFNTEAFF. The gene calls are TRBV7-8 and TRBJ1-1; D call uncertain. CDR1 and CDR2 (germline): SGHVS, FQNEAQ. The CDR3 length is 15 residues. V lost 3 bases to trimming and J lost 2 bases, with 13 bases between them. Full variable domain (rest looked up from reference TRBV7-8 and TRBJ1-1): GAGVSQSPRYKVAKRGQDVALRCDPISGHVSLFWYQQALGQGPEFLTYFQNEAQLDKSGLPSDRFFAERPEGSVSTLKIQRTQQEDSAVYLCASSFLSGFNTEAFFGQGTRLTVV.

This clonotype was observed a handful of times. The chain links TRBV20-1 to TRBJ1-1; D is possibly TRBD1 (6 bases). CDR3 length equals 13 residues. The germline CDR1 and CDR2 sequences are DFQATT and SNEGSKA (reference sequence). V gave up 3 bases and J gave up 1 base, with 9 bases separating them. Written as DNA, the CDR3 is TGCAGTGCTAGTCAGGGGACGAACACTGAAGCTTTCTTT. Amino acid sequence: CSASQGTNTEAFF.

V is TRBV5-6 and J is TRBJ1-2; D not resolved. Germline values: CDR1 SGHDT, CDR2 YYEEEE. The CDR3 covers 13 residues. Trimming cost V 4 bases and J 4 bases, with 11 bases left between them. The CDR3 nucleotides read TGTGCCAGCAGCCTTGGACGGCGCTATGGCTACACCTTC. Translated, it gives CASSLGRRYGYTF.

The chain is built from TRBV3-1 and TRBJ2-2; D may be TRBD2 (5 bases). The CDR3 covers 17 residues. V shed 0 bases and J shed 5 bases, with 16 bases lying between them. CDR1 is LGHDT, CDR2 YNNKEL, per germline (reference sequence). In nucleotides, the CDR3 is TGTGCCAGCAGCCAAGATAGGAGGTGGGAGTGGACCGGGGAGCTGTTTTTT. It translates to CASSQDRRWEWTGELFF.

This chain's CDR3 is CASSYEGTQETQYF. Written as DNA, the CDR3 is TGTGCCAGCAGTTACGAGGGGACCCAAGAGACCCAGTACTTC. This chain joins TRBV6-5 and TRBJ2-5; D possibly matches TRBD1 or TRBD2 (5 bases each). The CDR3 is 14 residues long. The V end was cut by 2 bases, the J end by 1 base, with 8 bases between. The germline CDR1 and CDR2 sequences are MNHEY and SVGAGI.

This clonotype was observed a few times. The rearrangement uses TRBV11-2 and TRBJ2-1, with 8 bases lining up with TRBD1. The CDR3 spans 17 residues. The V gene's germline CDR1 is SGHAT and CDR2 FQNNGV. V gave up 5 bases and J gave up 3 bases; unmatched junction bases: 12. The CDR3 DNA is TGTGCCAGCAGCCCCGGACAGGGCCGGCGGAACTACAATGAGCAGTTCTTC. It encodes CASSPGQGRRNYNEQFF.

This clonotype has more than one count but fewer than ten. J is TRBJ1-2 and V is TRBV3-1; perhaps TRBD1 as D (6 bases). There are 16 residues in the CDR3. Deletions cut 3 bases from V and 7 bases from J, with 21 bases between. Germline lookup yields CDR1 LGHDT and CDR2 YNNKEL (reference sequence). The CDR3 region is CASSHSSGGRRTGYTF. DNA for the CDR3: TGTGCCAGCAGCCACAGTAGCGGGGGGCGGAGGACTGGCTACACCTTC.

This clonotype was seen a few times. The chain has TRBV10-3 and TRBJ2-3; 10 nucleotides line up with TRBD2. CDR3 length: 17 residues. The germline V gene has CDR1 ENHRY and CDR2 SYGVKD. Trimming at V came to 0 bases and at J to 2 bases, leaving 5 bases not matched to a gene. The CDR3 bases are TGTGCCATCAGTGAGTCAACTAGCGGGGCACTCACAGATACGCAGTATTTT. Protein sequence: CAISESTSGALTDTQYF.

There are a few counts of this clonotype. This chain joins TRBV7-8 and TRBJ2-5; tentative D call: TRBD2 (6 bases). Germline values: CDR1 SGHVS, CDR2 FQNEAQ. The V end was cut by 4 bases, the J end by 5 bases, with 11 bases between. The length of the CDR3 is 13 residues. CDR3 in amino acids: CASSSEGWETQYF. The DNA of the CDR3 is TGTGCCAGCAGCTCGGAGGGTTGGGAGACCCAGTACTTC.

The V call is TRBV15, the J call TRBJ1-5; D not resolved. The ends were cut back, 2 bases at V and 7 bases at J, with 12 bases in the middle. This CDR3 spans 14 amino acids. Looked up from germline, CDR1 is LNHNV and CDR2 is YYDKDF (reference sequence). CDR3 protein: CATSRQAHRQPQHF. CDR3 nucleotide sequence: TGTGCCACCAGCAGACAAGCCCACCGCCAGCCCCAGCATTTT.

The chain links TRBV27 to TRBJ1-1, with D perhaps matching TRBD1 (5 bases). The V end was cut by 0 bases, the J end by 5 bases, with 13 bases between. Germline-derived CDR1 and CDR2 are MNHEY and SMNVEV (reference sequence). The CDR3 consists of 15 residues. CDR3 in amino acids: CASSLSNQGRTEAFF. The CDR3 bases are TGTGCCAGCAGTTTATCGAACCAGGGACGAACTGAAGCTTTCTTT.

This clonotype appeared a few times. This rearrangement joins TRBV12-3 or TRBV12-4 to TRBJ2-7; D call uncertain. V was shortened by 3 bases and J by 4 bases, with 10 bases between the two germline ends. The CDR3 sequence is 13 residues long. This chain's CDR3 is CASSFPGRYEQYF. The CDR3 DNA is TGTGCCAGCAGTTTCCCTGGACGTTACGAGCAGTACTTC.

This sequence joins TRBV5-1 and TRBJ2-2, with 7 bases identical to TRBD1. Germline CDR1 is SGHRS and CDR2 is YFSETQ. The CDR3 is made up of 14 amino acids. The ends lost 4 bases at V and 7 bases at J; junction bases unmatched: 7. The CDR3 spells CASSGQGVRGELFF. CDR3 DNA sequence: TGCGCCAGCAGCGGGCAGGGGGTTCGCGGGGAGCTGTTTTTT.

This clonotype was counted many times. The chain has TRBV4-3 and TRBJ2-3; 9 bases map to TRBD2. The CDR3 spans 16 residues. V was clipped by 3 bases and J by 2 bases; unmatched bases: 6. Germline values: CDR1 LGHNA, CDR2 YSLEER. CDR3 residues: CASSQGPSGNTDTQYF. The CDR3, as DNA: TGCGCCAGCAGCCAGGGTCCTAGCGGGAACACAGATACGCAGTATTTT.